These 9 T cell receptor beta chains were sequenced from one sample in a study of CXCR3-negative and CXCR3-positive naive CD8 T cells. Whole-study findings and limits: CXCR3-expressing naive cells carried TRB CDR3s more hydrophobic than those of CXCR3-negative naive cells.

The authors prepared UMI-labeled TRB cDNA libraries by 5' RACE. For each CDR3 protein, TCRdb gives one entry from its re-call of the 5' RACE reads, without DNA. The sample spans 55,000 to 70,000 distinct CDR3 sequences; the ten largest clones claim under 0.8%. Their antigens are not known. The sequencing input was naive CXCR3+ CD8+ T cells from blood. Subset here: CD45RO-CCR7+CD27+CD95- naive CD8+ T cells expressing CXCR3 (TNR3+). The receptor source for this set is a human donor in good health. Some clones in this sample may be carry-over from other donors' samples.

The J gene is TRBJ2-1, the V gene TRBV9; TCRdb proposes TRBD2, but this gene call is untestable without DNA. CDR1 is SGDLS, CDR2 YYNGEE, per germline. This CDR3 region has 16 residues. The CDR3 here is CASSAEGERGINEQFF.

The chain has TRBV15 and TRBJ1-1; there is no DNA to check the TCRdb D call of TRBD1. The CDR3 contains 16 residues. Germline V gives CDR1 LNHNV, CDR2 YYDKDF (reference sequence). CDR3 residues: CATSSGDRVAVTEAFF.

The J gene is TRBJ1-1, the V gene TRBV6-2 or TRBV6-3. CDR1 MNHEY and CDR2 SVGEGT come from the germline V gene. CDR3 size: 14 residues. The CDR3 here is CASSYPGGKTEAFF.

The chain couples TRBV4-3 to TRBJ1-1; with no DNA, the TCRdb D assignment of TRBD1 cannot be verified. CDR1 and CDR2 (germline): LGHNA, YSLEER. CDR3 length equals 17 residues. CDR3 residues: CASSQDRAPLLNTEAFF.

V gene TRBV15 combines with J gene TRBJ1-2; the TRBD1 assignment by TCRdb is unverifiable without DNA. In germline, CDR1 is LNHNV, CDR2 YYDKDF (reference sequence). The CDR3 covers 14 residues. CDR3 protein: CATSRPGQGYGYTF.

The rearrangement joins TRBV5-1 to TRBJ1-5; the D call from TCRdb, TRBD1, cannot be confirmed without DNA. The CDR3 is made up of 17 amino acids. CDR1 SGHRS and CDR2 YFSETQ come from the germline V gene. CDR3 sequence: CASSLDGDSFGYQPQHF.

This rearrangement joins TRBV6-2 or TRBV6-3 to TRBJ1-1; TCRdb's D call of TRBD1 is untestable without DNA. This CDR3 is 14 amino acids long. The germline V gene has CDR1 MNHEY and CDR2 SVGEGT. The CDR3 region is CASSQGQGATEAFF.

CDR3 sequence reads: CAWSVRVGLGANVLTF. V gene TRBV30 combines with J gene TRBJ2-6; TCRdb calls TRBD2, which cannot be checked without DNA. The length of the CDR3 is 16 residues. The germline V gene has CDR1 GTSNPN and CDR2 SVGIG (reference sequence).

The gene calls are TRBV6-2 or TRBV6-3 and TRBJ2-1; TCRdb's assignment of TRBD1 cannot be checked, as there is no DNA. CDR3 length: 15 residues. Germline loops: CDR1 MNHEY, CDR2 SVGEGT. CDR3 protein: CASSYAPGMTNEQFF.